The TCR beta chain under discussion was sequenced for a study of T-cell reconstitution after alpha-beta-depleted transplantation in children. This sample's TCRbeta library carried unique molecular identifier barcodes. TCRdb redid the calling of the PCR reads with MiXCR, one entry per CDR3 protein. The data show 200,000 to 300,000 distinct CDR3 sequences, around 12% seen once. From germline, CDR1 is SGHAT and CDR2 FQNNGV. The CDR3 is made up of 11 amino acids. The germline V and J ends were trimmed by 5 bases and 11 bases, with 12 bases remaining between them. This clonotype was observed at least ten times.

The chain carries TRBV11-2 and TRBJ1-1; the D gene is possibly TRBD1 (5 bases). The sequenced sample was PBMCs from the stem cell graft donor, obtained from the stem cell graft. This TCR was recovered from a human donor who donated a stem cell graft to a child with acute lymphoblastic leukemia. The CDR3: CASSNGGDAFF. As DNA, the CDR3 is TGTGCCAGCAGCAATGGGGGTGACGCTTTCTTT.